What follows describes a single T cell receptor beta chain. This clonotype was seen repeatedly, ten times or more. Its specific antigen is unknown. Nothing much larger sits one base from this clone, and base qualities are not available. Amplification of full-length TCR variable regions was done by 5' RACE PCR using constant-region reverse primers, and this step was followed by semi-nested PCR with Nested Universal Primer A. The ReliaPrep RNA Cell Miniprep System was used to extract total RNA, which was then reverse transcribed into 5'RACE-ready cDNA with the SMARTer RACE 5'/3' Kit. Multiplex adaptors were used to barcode the full-length TCR alpha and beta libraries, which were then sequenced on an Illumina MiSeq. For the original study's pipeline: Sequencing data were pooled across the five patients for each of nine subset-tissue groups and compared by unsupervised clustering of TCR gene usage. Repertoire similarity was calculated with the Morisita-Horn index, weighting shared sequences by their contribution to each repertoire. The public reads were reprocessed in TCRdb via fastp at Q25 and MiXCR, keeping in-frame beta chains. Rows are combined by CDR3 protein, so each entry shows the most common genes and DNA. The V and J calls, along with clone size, are taken from TCRdb and not from the paper's own processing. The table for this sample lists 34,000 or so distinct CDR3 sequences; 25% to 30% of them were counted only once. The leading ten clones occupy less than 2.5% of the sample.

CD4+CD25+CD127-/low cells were isolated as Tregs. Tregs, naive and memory CD4+ T cells from tumor, blood and ipsilateral draining lymph nodes of five breast cancer patients underwent full-length TCR alpha and beta sequencing. Tumor tissue and lymph nodes obtained by ipsilateral axillary dissection were perfused with PBS, cut into small pieces and digested using collagenase I and hyaluronidase. A purity exceeding 90% was confirmed by FACS for the sorted cell populations. The data are from a study (dated by TCRdb to 2014 to 2015). In terms of the full investigation: Whether tumor-infiltrating Tregs in breast cancer are recruited from blood Tregs or converted in situ from other CD4+ T cell subsets was tested.

Broad study findings and their caveats: The greatest overlap of tumor-infiltrating Treg TCR alpha and beta sequences was with tumor naive CD4+ T cells, followed next by blood naive CD4+ T cells. Validation in the larger cohort was restricted to a single TCR beta V-J rearrangement rather than whole repertoires. In terms of TCR gene usage, tumor memory CD4+ T cells clustered together with blood and lymph node memory CD4+ cells, as well as with lymph node naive CD4+ cells.

The receptor's source is a female donor with breast cancer. Sequencing input: tumor-infiltrating Tregs sorted from the breast tumor.

The DNA is as follows: TGTGCCAGCAGTGGCCGACAGGGATTCTATGGCTACACCTTC. Its coded protein is CASSGRQGFYGYTF. The rearrangement combines TRBV6-1 with TRBJ1-2, with TRBD1 identical over 7 junction bases. Looking up the germline V gene yields CDR1 MNHNS and CDR2 SASEGT. Compared with germline, V lacks 4 bases and J lacks 4 bases; bases without a gene match: 6. Measured from the cysteine to the phenylalanine, the CDR3 is 14 residues long. Only the CDR3 region is kept as DNA, spanning 42 bases read in frame from base 1.